This TCR beta chain emerged from a study of blood T cell repertoires in COVID-19 (dated by TCRdb to about 2020). About the investigation overall: Samples from collaborators originated in the United States, Italy and Spain and spanned both the acute and convalescent phases of COVID-19. The prospective study material was composed of cDNA or gDNA derived from T cells, B-cell-depleted T cells, or PBMCs. A freely available public database, intended as a resource for researchers studying the immune response to SARS-CoV-2, is where the repertoires were released. Nearly every sample came with metadata listing a de-identified subject ID, COVID-19 status, age in years and sex. Samples came from the ongoing ImmuneRACE study (first 160 participants) plus 1,254 subjects from 6 global collaborators. The dataset comprised deeply sampled blood TCRbeta repertoires from subjects exposed to, actively infected with, or recovered from COVID-19. Where HLA class I and class II types were available, the types were taken from metadata supplied by the sample provider, not from assay-based typing. Results and caveats for the whole study, not just this receptor: Clinical and demographic metadata were provided uncurated, with the amount varying by source and participant.

On this clone: It has no known antigen specificity. Base qualities are not at hand, and no much larger clone is one base apart.

Participants in the prospective study were aged 18 to 89 years, lived in some 24 United States geographic areas, and enrolled through a virtual design. Cohort assignment in the prospective study relied on participant-reported clinical history from a screening survey and a study questionnaire. Recovered participants in ImmuneRACE Cohort 3 were defined as having two consecutive negative NP/OP PCR tests, clearance from a healthcare professional, or resolution of symptoms. In the prospective study, whole blood, serum and a nasopharyngeal or oropharyngeal swab were collected from each participant by mobile phlebotomists. Over a roughly 2-month period, participants in the prospective study had the option of providing additional blood draws and questionnaires. Before DNA extraction, prospective study blood samples were shipped either frozen or at room temperature. CDR1 MDHEN and CDR2 SYDVKM are derived from the germline V gene. V is clipped by 8 bases and J by 2 bases, and the sequence between their germline boundaries is 18 bases long. Measured from the cysteine to the phenylalanine, the CDR3 is 15 residues long. The DNA shown is the 45-base CDR3, in frame from base 1.

TCRbeta CDR3 regions were amplified from genomic DNA by means of the immunoSEQ Assay, a bias-controlled multiplex PCR. Under the source paper's analysis protocol: Within the assay, amplification of reference gene primers was used to estimate how many nucleated cells each sample contained. Sequence reads were collapsed and filtered to measure the absolute abundance of every unique TCRbeta CDR3 rearrangement. For each sample, productive Simpson clonality was calculated as the square root of Simpson's diversity index across productive rearrangements. As stored in TCRdb, this immuneACCESS dataset retains in-frame rearrangements with V and J assigned. A fraction of the clones does not appear; measured against another copy, unresolved V genes explain less than half of the discrepancy, and the remainder lacks a known reason. V, J and clone size derive from that table, while D and trimming were established from the DNA sequence. The sample table records around 450,000 clones; less than 95% of these occur just once. In total, the top ten clones hold about 0.6% of the sample.

The V gene is TRBV28 and the J gene is TRBJ1-2; a confident D gene designation cannot be given. The TCR originated in a man younger than 35 who had recovered from COVID-19. The sample was PBMCs or T cells enriched from blood (not recorded which). Here is the DNA: TGTGCCAGCGGAGGAAACAAGGGAGAGAACTATGGCTACACCTTC. Protein translation: CASGGNKGENYGYTF.